This TCR beta chain was captured by sequencing in a study of T cells after yellow fever vaccination. From the 5' RACE reads, TCRdb called clonotypes with MiXCR, one entry per CDR3 protein. The sample has more than 350,000 distinct CDR3 sequences, 9.5% to 13% seen once; the top ten hold 15% to 20%. This clonotype appeared a few times. This CDR3 region has 14 residues. The V gene lost 7 bases and the J gene lost 5 bases, with 16 bases spanning the gap. In germline, CDR1 is KGHDR, CDR2 SFDVKD. The source material was PBMCs, sampled on the day of the first yellow fever vaccination. This receptor was identified in a man aged 18 to 29 who received the YFV17D yellow fever vaccine. The genes are TRBV24-1 and TRBJ1-1; the D gene is possibly TRBD1 (5 bases). CDR3 loop: CATRGQGLGTEAFF. As DNA, the CDR3 is TGTGCCACCAGAGGACAAGGGTTGGGTACTGAAGCTTTCTTT.